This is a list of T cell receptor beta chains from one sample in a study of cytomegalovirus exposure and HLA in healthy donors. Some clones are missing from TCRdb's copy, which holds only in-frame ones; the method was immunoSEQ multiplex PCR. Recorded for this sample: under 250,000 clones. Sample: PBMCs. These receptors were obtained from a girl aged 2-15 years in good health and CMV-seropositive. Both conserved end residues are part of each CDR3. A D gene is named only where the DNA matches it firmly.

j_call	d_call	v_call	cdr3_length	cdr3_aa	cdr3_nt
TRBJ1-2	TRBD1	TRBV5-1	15	CASSPQQGANYGYTF	TGCGCCAGCAGCCCTCAACAGGGGGCGAACTATGGCTACACCTTC
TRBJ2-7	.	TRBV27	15	CASSLGAGHQGEQYF	TGTGCCAGCAGTCTCGGCGCAGGGCACCAGGGCGAGCAGTACTTC
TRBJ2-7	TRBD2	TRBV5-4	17	CASSPMGAGGQSYEQYF	TGTGCCAGCAGCCCAATGGGCGCGGGAGGTCAGTCCTACGAGCAGTACTTC
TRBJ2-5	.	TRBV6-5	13	CASSPTFGETQYF	TGTGCCAGCAGTCCCACCTTCGGGGAGACCCAGTACTTC
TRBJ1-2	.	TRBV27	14	CASSLSADFYGYTF	TGTGCCAGCAGTTTATCGGCGGACTTCTATGGCTACACCTTC
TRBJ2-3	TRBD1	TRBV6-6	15	CASSYAGGAGDTQYF	TGTGCCAGCAGTTACGCAGGGGGCGCGGGAGATACGCAGTATTTT
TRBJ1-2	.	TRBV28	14	CASSLLRAGYGYTF	TGTGCCAGCAGTTTATTGAGGGCGGGCTATGGCTACACCTTC
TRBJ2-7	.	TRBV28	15	CASSRNRFSSYEQYF	TGTGCCAGCAGTCGAAACAGGTTTAGCTCCTACGAGCAGTACTTC
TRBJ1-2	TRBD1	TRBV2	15	CASRPRTGGLYGYTF	TGTGCCAGCAGACCACGGACAGGGGGCCTTTATGGCTACACCTTC
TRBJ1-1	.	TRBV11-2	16	CASSSGDTFMNTEAFF	TGTGCCAGCAGCTCAGGGGACACCTTCATGAACACTGAAGCTTTCTTT
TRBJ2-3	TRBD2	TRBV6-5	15	CASSYGLAGGDTQYF	TGTGCCAGCAGTTACGGCCTAGCGGGAGGAGATACGCAGTATTTT
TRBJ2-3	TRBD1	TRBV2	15	CASSVMTGGTDTQYF	TGTGCCAGCAGTGTTATGACAGGGGGCACAGATACGCAGTATTTT
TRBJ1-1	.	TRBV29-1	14	CSARSAGAGTEAFF	TGCAGCGCCCGATCGGCAGGGGCCGGCACTGAAGCTTTCTTT
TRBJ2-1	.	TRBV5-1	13	CASSSSSYNEQFF	TGCGCCAGCAGCTCTAGCTCCTACAATGAGCAGTTCTTC
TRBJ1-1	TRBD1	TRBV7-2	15	CASSGTGGTNTEAFF	TGTGCCAGCAGCGGGACAGGGGGGACGAACACTGAAGCTTTCTTT
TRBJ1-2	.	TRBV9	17	CASSPHQSAGSGYGYTF	TGTGCCAGCAGCCCTCACCAAAGCGCGGGGTCTGGCTATGGCTACACCTTC
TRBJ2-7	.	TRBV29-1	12	CSVATGSYEQYF	TGCAGCGTCGCAACAGGGTCCTACGAGCAGTACTTC